A selection of T cell receptor beta chains follows, all from one sample in a study of PD-1 blockade in classical Hodgkin lymphoma. Here immunoSEQ multiplex PCR was the method, and the copy in TCRdb shows in-frame clones only, minus some. The sample has just under 20,000 clones; about nine tenths are singletons. The material sequenced was CD8+ T cells from blood, taken before the fourth cycle of nivolumab. These receptor sequences come from a human donor with classical Hodgkin lymphoma. Each CDR3 is given with its conserved first and last residue. D genes are given only for firm matches. Clone sizes are given selectively: once, few, many, or a class where the clone is expanded.

v_gene	d_gene	j_gene	abundance	CDR3nt	CDR3aa
TRBV11-1	TRBD2	TRBJ2-7	.	TGTGCCAGCAGCTCCTATACTAGCGGGAGTGGCTACGAGCAGTACTTC	CASSSYTSGSGYEQYF
TRBV27	TRBD2	TRBJ2-7	.	TGTGCCAGCAGTTTCATAGGGACTAGCGCCTACGAGCAGTACTTC	CASSFIGTSAYEQYF
TRBV13	.	TRBJ2-7	.	TGTGCCAGCAGCTTAGGTTCCGCCGAGCAGTACTTC	CASSLGSAEQYF
TRBV18	.	TRBJ2-5	.	TGTGCCAGCTCAGAACGAAGGGCGGATTCGTACCAAGAGACCCAGTACTTC	CASSERRADSYQETQYF
TRBV12-5	.	TRBJ2-7	.	TGTGCTAGTGGTTTTTCGTCCTACGAGCAGTACTTC	CASGFSSYEQYF
TRBV7-9	TRBD2	TRBJ2-1	.	TGTGCCAGCAGCTCCCTGGGGGTAGCGGGGGTATACAATGAGCAGTTCTTC	CASSSLGVAGVYNEQFF
TRBV27	TRBD1	TRBJ2-3	.	TGTGCCAGCAGTTCGACAGGGGAGATGACGCAGTATTTT	CASSSTGEMTQYF
TRBV9	.	TRBJ2-2	once	TGTGCCAGCAGCGTAGGTCAGGGCACGAACACCGGGGAGCTGTTTTTT	CASSVGQGTNTGELFF
TRBV2	TRBD2	TRBJ2-1	.	TGTGCCAGCAGCCCAGCGGGAGCACTCTACAATGAGCAGTTCTTC	CASSPAGALYNEQFF
TRBV27	TRBD1	TRBJ2-7	few	TGTGCCAGCAGTCCGGGACAGGGAGGGCCCTACGAGCAGTACTTC	CASSPGQGGPYEQYF
TRBV27	.	TRBJ2-1	.	TGTGCCAGCACAGACTACCCGAGCTCCTACAATGAGCAGTTCTTC	CASTDYPSSYNEQFF
TRBV10-1	TRBD2	TRBJ2-3	.	TGCGCCAGCAGCGAGGGGACGGGGGGGCTCACGGATACGCAGTATTTT	CASSEGTGGLTDTQYF
TRBV4-1	.	TRBJ2-7	.	TGCGCCAGCAGCCAAGAAGGACCCTCCTACGAGCAGTACTTC	CASSQEGPSYEQYF
TRBV7-9	TRBD1	TRBJ2-7	.	TGTGCCAGCAGCTCCCGGACAGGGCTATCCTACGAGCAGTACTTC	CASSSRTGLSYEQYF
TRBV9	.	TRBJ2-3	.	TGTGCCAGCAGCGTAGCGCGTGTAGGGCGACAAGCAGATACGCAGTATTTT	CASSVARVGRQADTQYF
TRBV27	TRBD2	TRBJ2-1	.	TGTGCCAGCAGGGGGGGAGGGAGCAATGAGCAGTTCTTC	CASRGGGSNEQFF
TRBV18	TRBD1	TRBJ2-7	.	TGTGCCAGCTCACAAGCGAGACTAAAGGGGGCGGGTACCTACGAGCAGTACTTC	CASSQARLKGAGTYEQYF
TRBV6-1	.	TRBJ1-1	.	TGTGCCAGCAGGATAGGGGAGCGCACTGAAGCTTTCTTT	CASRIGERTEAFF
TRBV6-5	TRBD1	TRBJ2-5	.	TGTGCCAGCAGTTACGTGGCAGGGGGCCGAGGAGAGACCCAGTACTTC	CASSYVAGGRGETQYF
TRBV4-1	.	TRBJ2-1	.	TGCGCCAGCAGCCAAGCCGACCGTAGATCATACAATGAGCAGTTCTTC	CASSQADRRSYNEQFF
TRBV30	.	TRBJ2-2	.	TGTGCCTGGAGACCTAAGACGGTATGGGGAGGGGAGCTGTTTTTT	CAWRPKTVWGGELFF
TRBV4-1	.	TRBJ1-1	few	TGCGCCAGCAGCCAAAGGGGCACTGAAGCTTTCTTT	CASSQRGTEAFF
TRBV5-4	TRBD2	TRBJ2-1	.	TGTGCCAGCAGCTTGGCATTAGCGGGAGGTTATGAGCAGTTCTTC	CASSLALAGGYEQFF
TRBV13	.	TRBJ2-7	.	TGTGCCAGCAGCCAGGCCCAGGGGTCGGGGTACGAGCAGTACTTC	CASSQAQGSGYEQYF
TRBV19	.	TRBJ1-4	.	TGTGCCAGTAGCCCTGGGACTGCAACTAATGAAAAACTGTTTTTT	CASSPGTATNEKLFF
TRBV9	TRBD2	TRBJ2-2	.	TGTGCCAGCAGCCCAGGGACTAGCGGAGACCCCGGGGAGCTGTTTTTT	CASSPGTSGDPGELFF
TRBV6-5	.	TRBJ2-7	.	TGTGCCAGCAGTTACGATGACCGGAGCCGCGAGCAGTACTTC	CASSYDDRSREQYF
TRBV27	TRBD2	TRBJ2-3	.	TGTGCCAGCAGTAATCTAAAAAGCGGGACCAGCACAGATACGCAGTATTTT	CASSNLKSGTSTDTQYF
TRBV7-6	TRBD2	TRBJ2-7	.	TGTGCCAGCAGACGACTAGCGGGAGGGCCAAACGAGCAGTACTTC	CASRRLAGGPNEQYF
TRBV6-6	.	TRBJ2-7	.	TGTGCCAGCAGTGAGGTACTCTACGAGCAGTACTTC	CASSEVLYEQYF
TRBV30	.	TRBJ2-7	.	TGTGCCTGGAGTTTTGGCGGAGACTACGAGCAGTACTTC	CAWSFGGDYEQYF
TRBV7-8	.	TRBJ2-2	.	TGTGCCAGCAGCCCGTTCGGGGAGCTGTTTTTT	CASSPFGELFF
TRBV15	TRBD2	TRBJ2-7	.	TGTGCCACCAGCAGAGATCTAGCGGGAGGCATCCACGAGCAGTACTTC	CATSRDLAGGIHEQYF
TRBV7-9	TRBD1	TRBJ2-1	.	TGTGCCAGCAGCCTCTACAACACCGGGACAGGCGTCAATGAGCAGTTCTTC	CASSLYNTGTGVNEQFF
TRBV5-1	TRBD1	TRBJ1-1	.	TGCGCCAGCAGCTGGCCCGGGACAGGGGACACTGAAGCTTTCTTT	CASSWPGTGDTEAFF
TRBV27	TRBD1	TRBJ1-3	.	TGTGCCAGCAGTTTATTCTACAGGGGGCCTGGAAACACCATATATTTT	CASSLFYRGPGNTIYF
TRBV10-1	.	TRBJ2-2	.	TGCGCCAGCAGTGAAAGGGGGTTGAACACCGGGGAGCTGTTTTTT	CASSERGLNTGELFF
TRBV7-6	.	TRBJ2-1	once	TGTGCCAGCAGCTTAGGGTGGGGGGGCGGTAATGAGCAGTTCTTC	CASSLGWGGGNEQFF
TRBV27	TRBD1	TRBJ2-5	.	TGTGCCAGCAGTTCCCAGGGGGCGGGAGAGACCCAGTACTTC	CASSSQGAGETQYF
TRBV28	.	TRBJ1-3	.	TGTGCCAGCAGTTTCGTTTGGCAGGGTCGAGAGTCTTCTGGAAACACCATATATTTT	CASSFVWQGRESSGNTIYF
TRBV28	.	TRBJ2-3	medium-sized	TGTGCCAGCAGTTTATATTCAGATACGCAGTATTTT	CASSLYSDTQYF
TRBV6-1	.	TRBJ1-2	.	TGTGCCAGCAGTGAAGACCCCGCACTGGGGGGTAACTATGGCTACACCTTC	CASSEDPALGGNYGYTF
TRBV9	.	TRBJ1-1	.	TGTGCCAGCAGCGCACGCGGAAATGGGGGCGGGACTGAAGCTTTCTTT	CASSARGNGGGTEAFF
TRBV28	TRBD2	TRBJ2-7	.	TGTGCCAGCAGTAAGGGACTAGCGGGAAAAGAGCAGTACTTC	CASSKGLAGKEQYF
TRBV2	.	TRBJ1-5	few	TGTGCCAGCAGTGGACAGACTGGTCTTCAGCCCCAGCATTTT	CASSGQTGLQPQHF
TRBV9	TRBD1	TRBJ2-3	.	TGTGCCAGCAGCGTAGAGGGGGCGGATACGCAGTATTTT	CASSVEGADTQYF
TRBV10-3	TRBD1	TRBJ2-5	.	TGTGCCATCAGTGATGAGGTTTTCGACAGGGGAGAGACCCAGTACTTC	CAISDEVFDRGETQYF
TRBV25-1	.	TRBJ1-3	.	TGTGCCAGCAGTGAATCGGCGTGGGCTGGAAACACCATATATTTT	CASSESAWAGNTIYF
TRBV30	.	TRBJ2-1	.	TGTGCCTGGAGTGCTGGCCTAGACTCCTACAATGAGCAGTTCTTC	CAWSAGLDSYNEQFF
TRBV7-6	TRBD2	TRBJ2-3	.	TGTGCCAGCCGGAGCAGCGGGACGAACACAGATACGCAGTATTTT	CASRSSGTNTDTQYF
TRBV9	.	TRBJ2-7	once	TGTGCCAGCAGCGTAGGAGGCGGGATCTCCTACGAGCAGTACTTC	CASSVGGGISYEQYF
TRBV28	.	TRBJ2-7	.	TGTGCCAGCAGTACAATAGCGTCCTCCTACGAGCAGTACTTC	CASSTIASSYEQYF
TRBV27	.	TRBJ2-1	once	TGTGCCAGCAGTTTAGGAGGGAGGGAGCAGTTCTTC	CASSLGGREQFF
TRBV5-6	.	TRBJ1-2	once	TGTGCCAGCAGCTTGGGTGCAGGAGATCTGGCGGGCTACACCTTC	CASSLGAGDLAGYTF
TRBV6-6	.	TRBJ2-4	.	TGTGCCGCATCTAGAACCGAAAACATTCAGTACTTC	CAASRTENIQYF